Below, 25 T cell receptor beta chains from the same sample are listed, as sequenced in a study of OX40 agonist ivuxolimab in advanced cancers. TCRdb keeps only in-frame clones here, not all; method: immunoSEQ multiplex PCR. The table records some 70,000 clones, approximately 93% of them present only once. Sequenced material: CD4+ or CD8+ T cells sorted from blood, taken in a trial of the OX40 agonist ivuxolimab. These receptors were taken from an adult with an advanced solid tumor such as melanoma, head and neck, liver or kidney cancer.

V usage is TRBV13 and J usage is TRBJ2-1; 13 bases align to TRBD2. V was pared by 2 bases and J by 4 bases, with 11 bases of the junction left unmatched. Germline V CDR1 and CDR2: PRHDT, FYEKMQ (reference sequence). The CDR3 has 19 residues. This chain's CDR3 is CASSLPVRLAGGGYNEQFF. The CDR3 nucleotides read TGTGCCAGCAGCTTACCCGTTCGACTAGCGGGAGGTGGGTACAATGAGCAGTTCTTC.

J is TRBJ1-5 and V is TRBV19; 7 bases are shared with TRBD1. This CDR3 spans 15 amino acids. From germline, CDR1 is LNHDA and CDR2 SQIVND (reference sequence). V was pared by 6 bases and J by 0 bases, with 5 bases of the junction left unmatched. Here the CDR3 reads CASSRGGYSNQPQHF. Written as DNA, the CDR3 is TGTGCCAGTAGCAGGGGGGGGTATAGCAATCAGCCCCAGCATTTT. The variable domain in full, completed from reference TRBV19 and TRBJ1-5, reads DGGITQSPKYLFRKEGQNVTLSCEQNLNHDAMYWYRQDPGQGLRLIYYSQIVNDFQKGDIAEGYSVSREKKESFPLTVTSAQKNPTAFYLCASSRGGYSNQPQHFGDGTRLSIL.

V gene TRBV4-2 combines with J gene TRBJ2-3, with TRBD2 identical over 7 bases. Trimming removed 3 bases from V and 3 bases from J; junction bases left unmatched: 6. The germline CDR1 and CDR2 sequences are LGHNA and YNFKEQ. The CDR3 length is 15 residues. The CDR3 DNA sequence: TGTGCCAGCAGCCACCCGGGACTAACTACAGATACGCAGTATTTT. It is translated as CASSHPGLTTDTQYF.

The chain joins TRBV5-1 to TRBJ1-1, with 9 bases fitting TRBD1. The CDR3 runs to 14 residues. The germline V gene has CDR1 SGHRS and CDR2 YFSETQ. With 5 bases clipped from V and 1 base from J, the junction kept 3 bases outside the gene matches. The CDR3 spells CASSMTGGNTEAFF. CDR3 bases: TGCGCCAGCAGTATGACAGGGGGGAACACTGAAGCTTTCTTT.

The chain carries TRBV7-2 and TRBJ2-1; D is perhaps TRBD1 or TRBD2 (5 bases each). The CDR3 is made up of 14 amino acids. The V gene's germline CDR1 is SGHTA and CDR2 FQGNSA. Trimming left V 2 bases short and J 7 bases short, with 12 bases between. The CDR3 nucleotides read TGTGCCAGCAGCTTATACGGGGCCCTAAATGAGCAGTTCTTC. Translated: CASSLYGALNEQFF.

V usage is TRBV4-2 and J usage is TRBJ1-3; D is unresolved. The germline CDR1 and CDR2 sequences are LGHNA and YNFKEQ. V was cut by 0 bases and J by 5 bases, with 14 bases left in between. This CDR3 spans 16 amino acids. CDR3 coding DNA: TGTGCCAGCAGCCAAGACCCCGAGGCCCAAAGAAACACCATATATTTT. It yields the protein CASSQDPEAQRNTIYF.

V usage is TRBV5-4 and J usage is TRBJ1-1; D may be TRBD1 (5 bases). Trimming left V 3 bases short and J 8 bases short, with 11 bases between. Germline V gene sequence: CDR1 SGHNT, CDR2 YYREEE (reference sequence). The CDR3 runs 12 residues. The CDR3 DNA reads as TGTGCCAGCAGCTCGGGGGGGAGAGAAGCTTTCTTT. Translated: CASSSGGREAFF.

The V gene is TRBV5-4, the J gene TRBJ2-3; D is ambiguous. CDR3 length: 14 residues. The germline gives CDR1 SGHNT, CDR2 YYREEE (reference sequence). Trimming took 0 bases from V and 0 from J, leaving 5 bases between them. The CDR3 reads CASSLVLSTDTQYF. DNA of the CDR3: TGTGCCAGCAGCTTGGTACTAAGCACAGATACGCAGTATTTT.

This rearrangement joins TRBV6-4 to TRBJ1-3, with D maybe TRBD1 (6 bases). The CDR3 loop spans 13 amino acids. Trimming shortened V by 6 bases and J by 3 bases, and 9 bases separated the two germline ends. Germline CDR1 is MRHNA and CDR2 is SNTAGT. As DNA, the CDR3 is TGTGCCAGCAGCACAGGGAATGGAAACACCATATATTTT. Amino acid sequence: CASSTGNGNTIYF.

This rearrangement joins TRBV7-2 to TRBJ1-2; tentative D call: TRBD1 (6 bases). Germline V CDR1 and CDR2: SGHTA, FQGNSA. Trimming cost V 0 bases and J 8 bases, with 19 bases left between them. CDR3 size: 16 residues. The CDR3 DNA reads TGTGCCAGCAGCTTAGCGGGGGGCAGGGGTTTTGAGGGCTACACCTTC. As protein: CASSLAGGRGFEGYTF.

This rearrangement joins TRBV5-1 to TRBJ2-3; 8 bases fit TRBD1. The CDR3 is 14 residues long. The V segment lost 3 bases and the J segment 1 base; nucleotides outside the gene matches: 1. CDR1 is SGHRS, CDR2 YFSETQ, per germline. The CDR3 DNA is TGCGCCAGCAGCTCGGGACAGGGCACAGATACGCAGTATTTT. It specifies CASSSGQGTDTQYF.

The chain carries TRBV10-3 and TRBJ1-1, with D unresolved. Looked up from germline, CDR1 is ENHRY and CDR2 is SYGVKD. V was clipped by 7 bases and J by 7 bases, with 16 bases between them. The CDR3 has 13 residues. The CDR3 here is CAITQQEVSEAFF. The DNA for the CDR3 is TGTGCCATCACGCAGCAGGAGGTCAGTGAAGCTTTCTTT.

This clone was detected once. The genes are TRBV4-1 and TRBJ2-1; D call uncertain. From germline, CDR1 is MGHRA and CDR2 YSYEKL. The germline V and J ends were trimmed by 1 base and 4 bases, with 14 bases remaining between them. This CDR3 has 16 amino acids. Here the CDR3 DNA reads TGCGCCAGCAGCCAAGCCTTAATCCTCTCATACAATGAGCAGTTCTTC. Translated, it gives CASSQALILSYNEQFF.

The chain joins TRBV6-5 to TRBJ2-2; D is possibly TRBD2 (5 bases). Looked up from germline, CDR1 is MNHEY and CDR2 is SVGAGI. The length of the CDR3 is 14 residues. The germline V and J ends were trimmed by 10 bases and 2 bases, with 14 bases remaining between them. CDR3 DNA: TGTGCCACCTACGGGATCCCCAACACCGGGGAGCTGTTTTTT. This codes for CATYGIPNTGELFF.

The rearrangement links TRBV6-1 to TRBJ2-3, with 12 bases lining up with TRBD2. V dropped 1 base and J dropped 6; count of bases not matched to a gene: 8. Germline lookup yields CDR1 MNHNS and CDR2 SASEGT. This CDR3 has 17 amino acids. The chain's CDR3 is CASSEVRGLAGRDTQYF. In nucleotides, the CDR3 is TGTGCCAGCAGTGAAGTACGAGGACTAGCGGGAAGGGATACGCAGTATTTT.

V and J are TRBV19 and TRBJ2-7; 8 bases are a match to TRBD1. The CDR3 contains 15 residues. The ends lost 5 bases at V and 0 bases at J; junction bases unmatched: 6. Germline V lookup: CDR1 LNHDA, CDR2 SQIVND (reference sequence). The DNA for the CDR3 is TGTGCCAGTAGTCGGGGACAGGTAAACTCCTACGAGCAGTACTTC. It encodes CASSRGQVNSYEQYF.

The V gene is TRBV6-1, the J gene TRBJ2-1; TRBD1 might be the D (6 bases). Germline lookup yields CDR1 MNHNS and CDR2 SASEGT. V was clipped by 5 bases and J by 7 bases, with 12 bases between them. This CDR3 region has 13 residues. The CDR3 spells CASSLITGNEQFF. The DNA for the CDR3 is TGTGCCAGCAGTCTTATAACAGGGAATGAGCAGTTCTTC.

The J gene is TRBJ1-5, the V gene TRBV2; tentative D call: TRBD1 (6 bases). The CDR3 spans 15 residues. Germline V gene sequence: CDR1 SNHLY, CDR2 FYNNEI. With 6 bases removed from V and 0 bases from J, the gap between germline ends came to 12 bases. For the CDR3, the DNA is TGTGCCAGCAGCGAGGAGGGGGATAGCAATCAGCCCCAGCATTTT. Amino acids: CASSEEGDSNQPQHF.

The rearrangement links TRBV7-3 to TRBJ2-1; 16 bases agree with TRBD2. V lost 5 bases, J lost 8 bases, and 3 bases stayed unmatched. Germline V lookup: CDR1 SGHTA, CDR2 FQGTGA. The CDR3 spans 15 residues. CDR3 protein: CASSPGLAGGYEQFF. The CDR3 DNA reads as TGTGCCAGCAGCCCGGGACTAGCGGGGGGGTATGAGCAGTTCTTC.

J is TRBJ1-4 and V is TRBV2, with D perhaps matching TRBD1 (5 bases). Germline CDR1 SNHLY, CDR2 FYNNEI. The CDR3 length is 15 residues. V was cut by 7 bases and J by 5 bases, with 17 bases left in between. As DNA, the CDR3 is TGTGCCAGCAACGTGGGACTATCCCCGAATGAAAAACTGTTTTTT. Translation gives CASNVGLSPNEKLFF.

This chain uses TRBV28 with TRBJ2-7; tentative D call: TRBD1 (6 bases). Trimming took 8 bases from V and 4 from J, leaving 12 bases between them. This CDR3 has 12 residues. Germline V gene sequence: CDR1 MDHEN, CDR2 SYDVKM. The CDR3 nucleotides are TGTGCCAGCCTTAGGACAGTTTACGAGCAGTACTTC. Translating it yields CASLRTVYEQYF.

The CDR3, as DNA: TGTGCCAGCAGTTTGGAGTATGAGCAGTTCTTC. It encodes CASSLEYEQFF. The V gene is TRBV28, the J gene TRBJ2-1; D remains ambiguous. Germline CDR1 and CDR2: MDHEN and SYDVKM. The germline V and J ends were trimmed by 3 bases and 8 bases, with 5 bases remaining between them. This CDR3 contains 11 residues.

In DNA, the CDR3 is TGTGCCAGCAGAAGTACCGGGACAGTTAAGGACGAGCAGTACTTC. This gives the protein CASRSTGTVKDEQYF. This chain connects TRBV28 to TRBJ2-7; 7 nucleotides align to TRBD1. Germline lookup yields CDR1 MDHEN and CDR2 SYDVKM. The CDR3 spans 15 residues. V trimming: 6 bases; J trimming: 5 bases; junction bases outside the gene matches: 13.

The chain uses TRBV7-6 and TRBJ2-5; D unclear. Germline-derived CDR1 and CDR2 are SGHVS and FNYEAQ. The CDR3 is made up of 11 amino acids. V gave up 4 bases and J gave up 3 bases, with 3 bases separating them. The CDR3 reads CASSSEETQYF. Written as DNA, the CDR3 is TGTGCCAGCAGCTCGGAAGAGACCCAGTACTTC.

This chain links TRBV6-5 with TRBJ2-7, with TRBD2 identical over 8 bases. In germline, CDR1 is MNHEY, CDR2 SVGAGI. CDR3 length: 15 residues. V was pared by 5 bases and J by 5 bases, with 11 bases of the junction left unmatched. The CDR3 loop reads CASSPLAGMPHEQYF. Written as DNA, the CDR3 is TGTGCCAGCAGTCCCTTAGCGGGGATGCCCCACGAGCAGTACTTC.